This paragraph reports one T cell receptor (beta chain). It has no known antigen specificity. One base away there is no much larger clone; base qualities are not given. This specimen comes from a study of blood T cell repertoires in COVID-19 (TCRdb year 2020). Regarding the study in general: Samples covering the acute and convalescent phases of COVID-19 were provided by collaborators in the United States, Italy and Spain. Where available, HLA class I and class II types were taken from metadata supplied by the sample provider and were not determined by assay-based typing. Samples came from the ongoing ImmuneRACE study (first 160 participants) plus 1,254 subjects from 6 global collaborators. The repertoires were released in a freely available public database intended as a resource for research on the immune response to SARS-CoV-2. The prospective study material was composed of cDNA or gDNA derived from T cells, B-cell-depleted T cells, or PBMCs. Nearly every sample came with metadata listing a de-identified subject ID, COVID-19 status, age in years and sex. Deeply sampled blood TCRbeta repertoires from subjects exposed to, actively infected with, or recovered from COVID-19 were included in the dataset.

The CDR3 covers 16 residues, taking in both the cysteine and the phenylalanine. Only the CDR3 part of the read is kept: 48 bases, read in frame from the first base. For CDR1 and CDR2, the germline V gene (reference sequence) lists LNHNV and YYDKDF. For this chain, trimming is 1 base at the V end and 2 bases at the J end, and the number of junction bases without a gene match is 5. Participants in the prospective study were enrolled through a virtual design, were aged roughly 18 to 90 years, and lived in about 25 United States geographic areas. In the prospective study, participants were assigned to cohorts based on the clinical history participants reported in a screening survey and a study questionnaire. Recovered participants in ImmuneRACE Cohort 3 were defined by two consecutive negative NP/OP PCR tests, clearance by a healthcare professional, or resolution of symptoms. In the prospective study, whole blood, serum and a nasopharyngeal or oropharyngeal swab were collected from each participant by mobile phlebotomists. Prospective study participants could optionally give additional blood draws and questionnaires over an approximately two-month period. Before DNA extraction, prospective study blood samples were shipped either frozen or at room temperature.

TCRbeta CDR3 regions were amplified from genomic DNA using the immunoSEQ Assay, a bias-controlled multiplex PCR. The study's own analysis went as follows. The number of nucleated cells in each sample was estimated by amplification of reference gene primers within the assay. To quantify the absolute abundance of each unique TCRbeta CDR3 rearrangement, sequence reads were collapsed and filtered. For each sample, productive Simpson clonality was calculated by taking the square root of Simpson's diversity index across productive rearrangements. TCRdb retrieved this table from immuneACCESS and kept in-frame rearrangements only. Not all clones are present; in checked studies, unresolved V genes account for under half, and no reason is known for the remainder. The V and J calls and clone size are taken from that table; D and trimming were inferred from the DNA. For this sample there are some 260,000 clones; about 93% appear just once. In total, the top ten clones hold around 1.8% of the sample.

What the authors observed across the whole study: Clinical and demographic metadata were provided uncurated, with the amount varying by source and participant.

The sequence came from a woman in her late teens or twenties who had recovered from COVID-19. The chain employs TRBV15 and TRBJ2-7; the central 10 bases match TRBD1. The material sequenced was PBMCs or T cells enriched from blood (not recorded which). The CDR3 reads as follows: CATSRGAGTGAYEQYF. The DNA is TGTGCCACCAGCAGAGGGGCCGGGACAGGGGCCTACGAGCAGTACTTC.